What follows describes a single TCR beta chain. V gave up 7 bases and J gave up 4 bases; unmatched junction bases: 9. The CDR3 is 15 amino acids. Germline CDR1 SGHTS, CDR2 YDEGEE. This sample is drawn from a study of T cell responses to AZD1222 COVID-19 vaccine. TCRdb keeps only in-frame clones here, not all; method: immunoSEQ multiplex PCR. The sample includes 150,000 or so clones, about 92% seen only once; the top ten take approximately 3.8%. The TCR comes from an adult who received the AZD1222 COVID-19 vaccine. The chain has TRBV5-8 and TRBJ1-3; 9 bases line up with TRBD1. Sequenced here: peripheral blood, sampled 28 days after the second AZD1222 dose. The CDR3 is CASRLGDRAGNTIYF. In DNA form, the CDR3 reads TGTGCCAGCCGACTTGGGGACAGGGCGGGAAACACCATATATTTT.